A selection of T cell receptor beta chains follows, all from one sample in a study of blood T cell repertoires in COVID-19. The repertoire was sequenced with immunoSEQ multiplex PCR; TCRdb's copy has only in-frame clones and lacks some. Of approximately 92,000 clones listed, around 80% are singletons. The sequenced sample consisted of peripheral blood. Receptors originate from an elderly man with acute or convalescent COVID-19. CDR3s include the opening cysteine and the closing phenylalanine or tryptophan. A D gene is named only where the DNA matches it firmly. Clone size is given for some rows only: seen once, a few or many times, or a class if the clone is expanded.

J	D	V	size	DNA	CDR3
TRBJ1-1	-	TRBV18	-	TGTGCCAGCTCACCAGAAAAGGCCCGGGGGACTGAAGCTTTCTTT	CASSPEKARGTEAFF
TRBJ2-3	-	TRBV3-1/TRBV3-2	once	TGTGCCAGCAGTAGACTAGGTTCAGATACGCAGTATTTT	CASSRLGSDTQYF
TRBJ1-5	-	TRBV24-1	-	TGTGCCACCAGTGATCCAGGTCAGCCCCAGCATTTT	CATSDPGQPQHF
TRBJ2-7	TRBD1	TRBV9	-	TGTGCCAGCAGTTCCGGGACAGGGGCTTCATACGAGCAGTACTTC	CASSSGTGASYEQYF
TRBJ2-7	TRBD2	TRBV2	-	TGTGCCAGCATAGGGACTAGCGGCTACGAGCAGTACTTC	CASIGTSGYEQYF
TRBJ2-3	-	TRBV7-2	once	TGTGCCAGCAGCTTGCGCAGGGAGGCAGATACGCAGTATTTT	CASSLRREADTQYF
TRBJ2-1	TRBD2	TRBV7-2	-	TGTGCCAGCGGCGGGACTAGCGGGAGTGCCACCTACAATGAGCAGTTCTTC	CASGGTSGSATYNEQFF
TRBJ1-1	-	TRBV5-4	-	TGTGCCAGCCGAGGGGGTAGCCTTTCGGTGACTGAAGCTTTCTTT	CASRGGSLSVTEAFF
TRBJ1-6	-	TRBV2	-	TGTGCCAGCACCCGAGGAGGGGATAATTCACCCCTCCACTTT	CASTRGGDNSPLHF
TRBJ2-5	-	TRBV7-8	-	TGTGCCAGCAGCTTAGGAGGGCCCCAAGAGACCCAGTACTTC	CASSLGGPQETQYF
TRBJ1-2	TRBD1	TRBV5-1	-	TGCGCCAGCAGCTTGACAGGGGAGGGCTACACCTTC	CASSLTGEGYTF
TRBJ2-1	TRBD2	TRBV9	-	TGTGCCAGCAGCGTAGCTACAAAGGGGTGGACTAGCGGGAGGAGTAATGAGCAGTTCTTC	CASSVATKGWTSGRSNEQFF
TRBJ1-2	-	TRBV28	-	TGTGCCAGCAGCTCATACCTACGTTATGGCTACACCTTC	CASSSYLRYGYTF
TRBJ1-6	-	TRBV9	-	TGTGCCAGCAGCTCCCGGGACAACAATTCACCCCTCCACTTT	CASSSRDNNSPLHF
TRBJ1-1	TRBD1	TRBV18	-	TGTGCCAGCTCACCACTAGGACAGGGGGGGTTCGCTGAAGCTTTCTTT	CASSPLGQGGFAEAFF